A selection of T cell receptor beta chains follows, all from one sample in a study of beta chain features in type 1 diabetes. Profiled with immunoSEQ multiplex PCR; TCRdb holds only in-frame clones, not every one. The profile shows hundreds of thousands of clones, more than 12% of them singletons. Sequencing was done on a sample of naive CD4+ T cells from blood. All receptors derive from a man aged 18 to 35 with type 1 diabetes. The CDR3 runs from the conserved cysteine through the conserved F or W. Fields, in order: D gene, clone size, V gene, J gene, CDR3 DNA, CDR3 protein. A D gene is named only where the DNA matches it firmly. A clone size is listed for some rows: how often the clone was seen (once, few, many), or a class if it is expanded.

d_gene: TRBD2
abundance: -
v_gene: TRBV10-3
j_gene: TRBJ2-6
CDR3nt: TGTGCCGGCGGGGGGTCTGGGGCCAACGTCCTGACTTTC
CDR3aa: CAGGGSGANVLTF

d_gene: TRBD1
abundance: -
v_gene: TRBV6-1
j_gene: TRBJ1-5
CDR3nt: TGTGCCAGCAGTGTAGGGACAGGTACGTCTGGGAGCAATCAGCCCCAGCATTTT
CDR3aa: CASSVGTGTSGSNQPQHF

d_gene: -
abundance: few
v_gene: TRBV5-6
j_gene: TRBJ2-1
CDR3nt: TGTGCCAGCAGCTTGAGGGCAAGCTCCTACAATGAGCAGTTCTTC
CDR3aa: CASSLRASSYNEQFF

d_gene: TRBD1
abundance: -
v_gene: TRBV7-9
j_gene: TRBJ1-4
CDR3nt: TGTGCCAGCAGCCCAAGGGACAGAATTAATGAAAAACTGTTTTTT
CDR3aa: CASSPRDRINEKLFF

d_gene: TRBD1
abundance: -
v_gene: TRBV2
j_gene: TRBJ2-2
CDR3nt: TGTGCCAGCAGGGGACAGTCGAACACCGGGGAGCTGTTTTTT
CDR3aa: CASRGQSNTGELFF

d_gene: -
abundance: -
v_gene: TRBV7-6
j_gene: TRBJ2-7
CDR3nt: TGTGCCAGCAGCTTGGACACATCCTACGAGCAGTACTTC
CDR3aa: CASSLDTSYEQYF

d_gene: -
abundance: -
v_gene: TRBV7-2
j_gene: TRBJ2-5
CDR3nt: TGTGCCAGCAGCTTAATTTCGACAGGCCAAGAGACCCAGTACTTC
CDR3aa: CASSLISTGQETQYF

d_gene: -
abundance: -
v_gene: TRBV7-9
j_gene: TRBJ2-1
CDR3nt: TGTGCCAGCAGCTTAGCCCGCAATGAGCAGTTCTTC
CDR3aa: CASSLARNEQFF

d_gene: TRBD2
abundance: -
v_gene: TRBV11-3
j_gene: TRBJ2-1
CDR3nt: TGTGCCAGCAGCTGGGGGGGCAATGAGCAGTTCTTC
CDR3aa: CASSWGGNEQFF

d_gene: -
abundance: few
v_gene: TRBV9
j_gene: TRBJ2-1
CDR3nt: TGTGCCAGCAGCTCAACCTTCGGGGCAGGTGAGCAGTTCTTC
CDR3aa: CASSSTFGAGEQFF

d_gene: -
abundance: few
v_gene: TRBV7-2
j_gene: TRBJ1-2
CDR3nt: TGTGCCAGCAGCTCCGGGATCAACTATGGCTACACCTTC
CDR3aa: CASSSGINYGYTF

d_gene: -
abundance: few
v_gene: TRBV18
j_gene: TRBJ2-7
CDR3nt: TGTGCCAGCTCACCTCAGGTAACTTACGAGCAGTACTTC
CDR3aa: CASSPQVTYEQYF

d_gene: -
abundance: few
v_gene: TRBV30
j_gene: TRBJ1-2
CDR3nt: TGTGCCTGGAGCCTCCTTAGGAGCGATGGCTACACCTTC
CDR3aa: CAWSLLRSDGYTF

d_gene: TRBD1
abundance: -
v_gene: TRBV9
j_gene: TRBJ2-2
CDR3nt: TGTGCCAGCAGCGTGACAGGGATGGTCGGGGAGCTGTTTTTT
CDR3aa: CASSVTGMVGELFF

d_gene: -
abundance: few
v_gene: TRBV5-1
j_gene: TRBJ2-5
CDR3nt: TGCGCCAGCAGCTTGGCCGTGGGAGGGGGCTCTGGAGAGACCCAGTACTTC
CDR3aa: CASSLAVGGGSGETQYF

d_gene: TRBD2
abundance: few
v_gene: TRBV14
j_gene: TRBJ2-1
CDR3nt: TGTGCCAGCAGCCAAGCGGGACTAGCGGGAGGGCCCCACGGCGAGCAGTTCTTC
CDR3aa: CASSQAGLAGGPHGEQFF

d_gene: -
abundance: -
v_gene: TRBV7-9
j_gene: TRBJ2-7
CDR3nt: TGTGCCAGCAGCTTAGGCCGCTACGAGCAGTACTTC
CDR3aa: CASSLGRYEQYF

d_gene: -
abundance: -
v_gene: TRBV28
j_gene: TRBJ2-7
CDR3nt: TGTGCCACCCTAGAGCGGGTCTTGGGCGAGCAGTACTTC
CDR3aa: CATLERVLGEQYF

d_gene: TRBD2
abundance: -
v_gene: TRBV6-4
j_gene: TRBJ2-1
CDR3nt: TGTGCCAGCAGTTTGCGGGAGAGAACCGCGGTGTTCTTC
CDR3aa: CASSLRERTAVFF

d_gene: -
abundance: -
v_gene: TRBV29-1
j_gene: TRBJ2-7
CDR3nt: TGCAGCGTTGAAGGGCAGGACCAAACACGGTACTTC
CDR3aa: CSVEGQDQTRYF

d_gene: -
abundance: -
v_gene: TRBV30
j_gene: TRBJ1-4
CDR3nt: TGTACCTGGAGCCCAGGGAGGGAGAAGCTGTTTTTT
CDR3aa: CTWSPGREKLFF

d_gene: TRBD1
abundance: -
v_gene: TRBV10-3
j_gene: TRBJ2-1
CDR3nt: TGTGCCATCAGTGGAAGGGGACAGGGTACCTACAATGAGCAGTTCTTC
CDR3aa: CAISGRGQGTYNEQFF

d_gene: -
abundance: few
v_gene: TRBV4-1
j_gene: TRBJ1-1
CDR3nt: TGCGCCAGCAGAGGGATCGGGGGTTCTTCTGAAGCTTTCTTT
CDR3aa: CASRGIGGSSEAFF

d_gene: TRBD1
abundance: -
v_gene: TRBV11-2
j_gene: TRBJ2-2
CDR3nt: TGTGCCAGCAGCTTAGTGGACAGGGATACCGGGGAGCTGTTTTTT
CDR3aa: CASSLVDRDTGELFF

d_gene: -
abundance: -
v_gene: TRBV2
j_gene: TRBJ1-2
CDR3nt: TGTGCCAGCAGTGAAGCGCGGGGACAATCGGGCGCCTTC
CDR3aa: CASSEARGQSGAF

d_gene: -
abundance: few
v_gene: TRBV11-2
j_gene: TRBJ2-1
CDR3nt: TGTGCCAGCAGCCCAGCGGATTTGGGGAATGAGCAGTTCTTC
CDR3aa: CASSPADLGNEQFF